The 21 T cell receptor beta chains reported below all come from one sample, sequenced in a study of OX40 agonist ivuxolimab in advanced cancers. Method: immunoSEQ multiplex PCR; TCRdb's copy keeps in-frame clones and lacks some. This sample has about 58,000 clones; about 86% occur once, and the top ten carry roughly 1%. The specimen was CD4+ or CD8+ T cells sorted from blood, collected in a trial of the OX40 agonist ivuxolimab. The receptors here all came from an adult with an advanced solid tumor such as melanoma, head and neck, liver or kidney cancer.

This clone was seen a single time. The chain couples TRBV19 to TRBJ2-6; 7 bases are shared with TRBD1. In germline, CDR1 is LNHDA, CDR2 SQIVND (reference sequence). Trimming took 7 bases from V and 4 from J; bases not matched to a gene: 7. This CDR3 has 15 residues. Here the CDR3 reads CASTHRGTGANVLTF. As DNA, the CDR3 is TGTGCCAGTACCCACAGGGGCACCGGGGCCAACGTCCTGACTTTC. Using reference TRBV19 and TRBJ2-6 for the parts outside the CDR3, the full variable domain is DGGITQSPKYLFRKEGQNVTLSCEQNLNHDAMYWYRQDPGQGLRLIYYSQIVNDFQKGDIAEGYSVSREKKESFPLTVTSAQKNPTAFYLCASTHRGTGANVLTFGAGSRLTVL.

V gene TRBV27 combines with J gene TRBJ2-3; D remains ambiguous. Between the trimmed V and J ends, which lost 3 bases and 6 bases, there was a span of 13 bases. Germline V gene lookup returns CDR1 MNHEY and CDR2 SMNVEV (reference sequence). The CDR3 loop spans 14 amino acids. The CDR3 DNA reads TGTGCCAGCAGTTTTTACCCACCTCCCGATACGCAGTATTTT. Protein product: CASSFYPPPDTQYF.

The V call is TRBV6-6, the J call TRBJ1-2; D is perhaps TRBD1 (6 bases). The CDR3 consists of 14 residues. In germline, CDR1 is MNHNY, CDR2 SVGAGI (reference sequence). Trimming shortened V by 2 bases and J by 4 bases, and 11 bases separated the two germline ends. The CDR3 DNA reads as TGTGCCAGCAGTTACGGGCAGGGGATCTATGGCTACACCTTC. It translates to CASSYGQGIYGYTF.

The rearrangement joins TRBV4-1 to TRBJ1-2; D perhaps matches TRBD1 (6 bases). Germline loops: CDR1 MGHRA, CDR2 YSYEKL. CDR3 length: 15 amino acids. Trimming shortened V by 0 bases and J by 5 bases, and 13 bases separated the two germline ends. The CDR3 sequence is CASSQDLQGTYGYTF. The CDR3 bases are TGCGCCAGCAGCCAAGACCTGCAGGGGACGTATGGCTACACCTTC.

The chain employs TRBV5-1 and TRBJ2-7, with TRBD1 matching 7 bases. Germline lookup yields CDR1 SGHRS and CDR2 YFSETQ. V shed 5 bases and J 0 bases; nucleotides not matched to a gene: 8. The CDR3 extends over 15 amino acids. CDR3 DNA sequence: TGCGCCAGCAGACTGACAGGGAAAATCTCCTACGAGCAGTACTTC. Translated, it gives CASRLTGKISYEQYF.

V usage is TRBV6-1 and J usage is TRBJ1-3; D is uncertain. The CDR3 consists of 15 residues. Trimming took 0 bases from V and 4 from J, leaving 10 bases between them. Germline V gene lookup returns CDR1 MNHNS and CDR2 SASEGT. This CDR3 reads CASSEAAGLGNTIYF. CDR3 bases: TGTGCCAGCAGTGAAGCGGCCGGGCTCGGAAACACCATATATTTT.

V is TRBV7-2 and J is TRBJ1-2, with TRBD1 matching over 8 bases. The V gene end was trimmed by 3 bases and the J gene end by 7 bases; junction bases not matched to a gene: 13. Germline assignment: CDR1 SGHTA and CDR2 FQGNSA. The CDR3 is made up of 16 amino acids. In DNA, the CDR3 is TGTGCCAGCAGCTTCGGAGGACAGGGTGGAAGGGGTGGCTACACCTTC. It yields the protein CASSFGGQGGRGGYTF.

The rearrangement links TRBV11-3 to TRBJ2-3, with D maybe TRBD1 (5 bases). Germline CDR1 is SGHNT and CDR2 is YENEEA. V shed 8 bases and J shed 6 bases, with 18 bases lying between them. The length of the CDR3 is 14 residues. The CDR3 protein is CASLRAQVWDTQYF. The DNA for the CDR3 is TGTGCCAGCCTCCGGGCACAGGTTTGGGATACGCAGTATTTT. The full variable domain, with the rest looked up from reference TRBV11-3 and TRBJ2-3, is EAGVVQSPRYKIIEKKQPVAFWCNPISGHNTLYWYLQNLGQGPELLIRYENEEAVDDSQLPKDRFSAERLKGVDSTLKIQPAELGDSAVYLCASLRAQVWDTQYFGPGTRLTVL.

The V call is TRBV5-3, the J call TRBJ2-7, with D unresolved. TRBV5-3 is labeled an ORF, and its function is uncertain. V was trimmed by 10 bases and J by 7 bases, leaving 27 bases between them. CDR3 size: 15 residues. In nucleotides, the CDR3 is TGTGCCGCCCTAGGGCTAGTCCCGTCCCACGGGGAGCAGTACTTC. This translates into CAALGLVPSHGEQYF.

J is TRBJ2-6 and V is TRBV6-1, with no clear D. V lost 0 bases, J lost 1 base, and 7 bases lay in between. The CDR3 extends over 16 amino acids. Germline V lookup: CDR1 MNHNS, CDR2 SASEGT. CDR3 nucleotides: TGTGCCAGCAGTGAAGCGCCGGGTTCTGGGGCCAACGTCCTGACTTTC. This gives the protein CASSEAPGSGANVLTF.

This chain connects TRBV5-4 to TRBJ1-2; no definite D call. The CDR3 is made up of 13 amino acids. The germline V gene encodes CDR1 SGHNT and CDR2 YYREEE (reference sequence). V was trimmed by 5 bases and J by 7 bases, leaving 15 bases between them. CDR3 protein: CASSLRGLGGYTF. The CDR3 region has the DNA TGTGCCAGCAGTCTCCGAGGGTTGGGTGGCTACACCTTC. Combining the CDR3 with reference TRBV5-4 and TRBJ1-2 gives the whole variable domain ETGVTQSPTHLIKTRGQQVTLRCSSQSGHNTVSWYQQALGQGPQFIFQYYREEENGRGNFPPRFSGLQFPNYSSELNVNALELDDSALYLCASSLRGLGGYTFGSGTRLTVV.

A note on this clone: The same CDR3 arises from other DNA sequences in this sample as well. The chain couples TRBV5-1 to TRBJ2-3; D call uncertain. CDR1 is SGHRS, CDR2 YFSETQ, per germline. The V end lost 0 bases, the J end lost 2 bases, and 7 bases lay between the germline ends. The CDR3 is 14 amino acids. The CDR3 nucleotides read TGCGCCAGCAGCTTGGGGGCGGTCACAGATACGCAGTATTTT. Amino acids: CASSLGAVTDTQYF.

The chain has TRBV9 and TRBJ1-5, with TRBD1 identical over 9 bases. V trimming: 5 bases; J trimming: 0 bases; junction bases outside the gene matches: 12. The CDR3 is made up of 18 amino acids. CDR1 is SGDLS, CDR2 YYNGEE, per germline. CDR3 residues: CASRQTGGMRYSNQPQHF. The CDR3 bases are TGTGCCAGCAGGCAAACAGGGGGCATGAGGTATAGCAATCAGCCCCAGCATTTT.

The rearrangement links TRBV5-1 to TRBJ2-2; D not resolved. Per germline, CDR1 SGHRS and CDR2 YFSETQ. V was cut by 2 bases and J by 3 bases, with 5 bases left in between. The CDR3 is 13 residues long. CDR3 in amino acids: CASSFHHTGELFF. The CDR3 nucleotides are TGCGCCAGCAGCTTTCATCACACCGGGGAGCTGTTTTTT. The full variable domain, its missing parts supplied by reference TRBV5-1 and TRBJ2-2, is KAGVTQTPRYLIKTRGQQVTLSCSPISGHRSVSWYQQTPGQGLQFLFEYFSETQRNKGNFPGRFSGRQFSNSRSEMNVSTLELGDSALYLCASSFHHTGELFFGEGSRLTVL.

V gene TRBV7-9 combines with J gene TRBJ1-2; 7 nucleotides match TRBD1. With V trimmed by 5 bases and J by 7 bases, 7 bases remained unmatched. The germline gives CDR1 SEHNR, CDR2 FQNEAQ (reference sequence). The CDR3 is made up of 13 amino acids. Written as DNA, the CDR3 is TGTGCCAGCAGCCCGAACAGGGGAGCTGGCTACACCTTC. Its protein product is CASSPNRGAGYTF.

The V gene is TRBV7-2, the J gene TRBJ2-3, with 8 bases identical to TRBD1. Germline-derived CDR1 and CDR2 are SGHTA and FQGNSA. This CDR3 comprises 15 residues. V lost 4 bases to trimming and J lost 2 bases; unmatched junction nucleotides: 5. CDR3 amino acids: CASSYRGAFTDTQYF. CDR3 bases: TGTGCCAGCAGCTACAGGGGGGCCTTCACAGATACGCAGTATTTT.

The gene calls are TRBV27 and TRBJ1-4, with TRBD1 as a possible D gene (6 bases). The CDR3 totals 16 residues. Germline assignment: CDR1 MNHEY and CDR2 SMNVEV (reference sequence). Trimming removed 2 bases from V and 4 bases from J, with 14 bases in between. CDR3 DNA sequence: TGTGCCAGCAGTTTAAAGACAGGCATCTTTAATGAAAAACTGTTTTTT. Translating it yields CASSLKTGIFNEKLFF.

This chain uses TRBV6-5 with TRBJ1-2; perhaps TRBD1 as D (6 bases). The CDR3 covers 13 residues. Germline values: CDR1 MNHEY, CDR2 SVGAGI. V lost 6 bases and J lost 2, with 10 bases in between. Written as DNA, the CDR3 is TGTGCCAGCAGCCGGGGGCGAAACTATGGCTACACCTTC. As protein: CASSRGRNYGYTF.

The chain has TRBV6-1 and TRBJ1-4; unclear D gene. Trimming cost V 0 bases and J 3 bases, with 8 bases left between them. The germline gives CDR1 MNHNS, CDR2 SASEGT. This CDR3 comprises 15 residues. The CDR3 coding sequence is TGTGCCAGCAGTGAAGCCGGCAGGTCTAATGAAAAACTGTTTTTT. Its protein product is CASSEAGRSNEKLFF.

The genes are TRBV7-9 and TRBJ1-6, with a possible D match to TRBD1 (6 bases). V lost 3 bases and J 10 bases, leaving 16 bases between the germline ends. Germline V CDR1 and CDR2: SEHNR, FQNEAQ (reference sequence). This CDR3 is 15 amino acids long. CDR3 nucleotide sequence: TGTGCCAGCAGCTTGGTACAGGGTGGTAGGTCACCCCTCCACTTT. Translation gives CASSLVQGGRSPLHF.

The CDR3 here is CASNGGSSYEQYF. The CDR3, as DNA: TGCGCCAGCAATGGTGGGAGCTCCTACGAGCAGTACTTC. The chain employs TRBV10-2 and TRBJ2-7; D perhaps matches TRBD2 (5 bases). The V gene lost 7 bases and the J gene lost 0 bases, with 10 bases spanning the gap. Germline V gene lookup returns CDR1 WSHSY and CDR2 SAAADI. The CDR3 extends over 13 amino acids.